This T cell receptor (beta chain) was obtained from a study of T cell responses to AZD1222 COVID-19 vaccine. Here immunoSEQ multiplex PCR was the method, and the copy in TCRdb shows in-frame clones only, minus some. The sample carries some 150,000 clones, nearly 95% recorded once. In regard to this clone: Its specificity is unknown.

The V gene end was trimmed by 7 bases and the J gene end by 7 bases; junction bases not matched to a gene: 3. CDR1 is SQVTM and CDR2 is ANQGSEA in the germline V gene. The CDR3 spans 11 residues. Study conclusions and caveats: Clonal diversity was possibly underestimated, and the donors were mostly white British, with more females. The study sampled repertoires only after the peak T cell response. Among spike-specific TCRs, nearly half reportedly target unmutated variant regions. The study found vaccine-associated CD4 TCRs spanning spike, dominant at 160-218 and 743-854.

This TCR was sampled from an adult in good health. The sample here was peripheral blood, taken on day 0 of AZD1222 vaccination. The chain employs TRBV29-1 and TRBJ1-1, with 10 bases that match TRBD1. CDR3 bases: TGCAGCGCGGACAGGGGGTTTGAAGCTTTCTTT. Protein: CSADRGFEAFF. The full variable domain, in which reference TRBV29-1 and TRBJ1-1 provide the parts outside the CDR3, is SAVISQKPSRDICQRGTSLTIQCQVDSQVTMMFWYRQQPGQSLTLIATANQGSEATYESGFVIDKFPISRPNLTFSTLTVSNMSPEDSSIYLCSADRGFEAFFGQGTRLTVV.